Sequencing of this T cell receptor beta chain was carried out in a study of cytomegalovirus exposure and HLA in healthy donors. This CDR3 is built from 18 residues. V gave up 2 bases and J gave up 2 bases; unmatched junction bases: 8. Germline values: CDR1 ENHRY, CDR2 SYGVKD. Overall study findings and caveats: It was confirmed in vitro that a few of the CMV-associated chains were specific for CMV antigens. Data from an earlier analysis indicated that most TCR beta V segments were productive either about 90% or about 30% of the time. V- and J-gene trimming of TCR beta was linked (in a later analysis) to a missense DCLRE1C variant.

In regard to this clone: Its target is unknown.

The PCR ran on 60 Vbeta and 13 Jbeta primers. Using immunoSEQ multiplex PCR, the repertoire was profiled, and TCRdb retains in-frame clones only, with some absent. The sample lists 130,000 or so clones, approximately 80% occurring once. The TCR was taken from a woman aged 40 to 49 in good health and CMV-seronegative. Sequenced: PBMCs. V is TRBV10-3 and J is TRBJ2-4; the match to TRBD2 covers 11 bases. The DNA for the CDR3 is TGTGCCATCAGTGAGAGCCTAACTAGCGGGAGTCCCAAAAACATTCAGTACTTC. Residues: CAISESLTSGSPKNIQYF.